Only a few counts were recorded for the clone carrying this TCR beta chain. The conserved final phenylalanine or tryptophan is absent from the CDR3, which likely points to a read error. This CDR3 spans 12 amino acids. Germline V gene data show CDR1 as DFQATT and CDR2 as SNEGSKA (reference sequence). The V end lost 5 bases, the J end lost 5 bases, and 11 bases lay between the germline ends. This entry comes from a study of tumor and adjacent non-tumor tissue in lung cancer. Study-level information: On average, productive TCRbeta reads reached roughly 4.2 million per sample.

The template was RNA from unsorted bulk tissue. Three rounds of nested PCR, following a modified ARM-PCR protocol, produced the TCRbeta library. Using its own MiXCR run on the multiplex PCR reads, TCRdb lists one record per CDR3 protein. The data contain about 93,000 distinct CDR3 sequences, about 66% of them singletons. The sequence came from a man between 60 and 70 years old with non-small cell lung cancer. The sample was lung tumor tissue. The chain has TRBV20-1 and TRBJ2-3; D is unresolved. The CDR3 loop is CSAPSRIDTQYL. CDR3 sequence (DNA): TGCAGTGCTCCGAGTAGGATAGATACGCAGTATTTA.